This T cell receptor beta chain was sequenced in a study of T-cell memory formation after mild COVID-19. Study findings and constraints: The CD4+ clones that contracted clustered mainly within CM and EM, and the CD8+ clones concentrated in EMRA.

This clonotype occurred a few times. Its antigen is still unknown. V lost 4 bases and J lost 7, with 14 bases in between. The CDR3 runs to 14 residues. In germline, CDR1 is SGHDN, CDR2 FVKESK. TCRdb reprocessed the 5' RACE reads via MiXCR and lists one record per CDR3 protein. In the table there are 250,000 to 400,000 distinct CDR3 sequences, 13% to 15% of which are singletons. The sample taken for sequencing was PBMCs or a T cell subset sorted from them (not recorded which). The J gene is TRBJ2-1, the V gene TRBV14; D gene unclear. This sequence was found in a man aged 18 to 29 who had mild COVID-19 (a few samples of this study predate the infection). Cell type and time point are not known. The CDR3 DNA follows: TGTGCCAGCAGCCCTTTAATCTGGGGAAATGAGCAGTTCTTC. Its protein product is CASSPLIWGNEQFF.